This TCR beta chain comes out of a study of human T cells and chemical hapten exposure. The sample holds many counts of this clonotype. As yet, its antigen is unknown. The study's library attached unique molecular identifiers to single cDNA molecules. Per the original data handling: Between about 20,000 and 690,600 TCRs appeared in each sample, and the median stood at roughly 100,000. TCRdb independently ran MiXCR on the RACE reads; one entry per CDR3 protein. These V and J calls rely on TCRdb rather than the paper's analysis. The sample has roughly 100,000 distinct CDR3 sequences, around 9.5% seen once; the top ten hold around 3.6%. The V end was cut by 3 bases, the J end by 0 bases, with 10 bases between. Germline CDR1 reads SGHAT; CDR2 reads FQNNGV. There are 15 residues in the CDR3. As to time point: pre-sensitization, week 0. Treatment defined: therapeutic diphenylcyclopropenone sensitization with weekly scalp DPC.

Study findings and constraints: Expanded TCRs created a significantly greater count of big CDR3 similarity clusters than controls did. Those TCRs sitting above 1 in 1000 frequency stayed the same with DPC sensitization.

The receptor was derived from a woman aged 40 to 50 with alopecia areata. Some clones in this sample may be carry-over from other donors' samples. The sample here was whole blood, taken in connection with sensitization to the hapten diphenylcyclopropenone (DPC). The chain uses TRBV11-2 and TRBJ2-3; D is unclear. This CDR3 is CASSLSDSSTDTQYF. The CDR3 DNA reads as TGTGCCAGCAGCTTGTCTGACTCTAGCACAGATACGCAGTATTTT.